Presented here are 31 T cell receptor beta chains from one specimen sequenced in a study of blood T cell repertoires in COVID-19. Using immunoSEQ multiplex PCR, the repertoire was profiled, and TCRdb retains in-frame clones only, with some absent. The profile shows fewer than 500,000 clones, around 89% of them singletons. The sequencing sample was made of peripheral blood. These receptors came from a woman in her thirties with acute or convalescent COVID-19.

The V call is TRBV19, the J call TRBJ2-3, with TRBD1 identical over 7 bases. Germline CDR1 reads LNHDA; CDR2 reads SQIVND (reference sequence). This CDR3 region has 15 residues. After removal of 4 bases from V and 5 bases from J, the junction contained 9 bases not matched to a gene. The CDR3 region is CASSSHRGTGDTQYF. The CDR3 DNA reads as TGTGCCAGTAGTAGTCACAGGGGAACGGGAGATACGCAGTATTTT.

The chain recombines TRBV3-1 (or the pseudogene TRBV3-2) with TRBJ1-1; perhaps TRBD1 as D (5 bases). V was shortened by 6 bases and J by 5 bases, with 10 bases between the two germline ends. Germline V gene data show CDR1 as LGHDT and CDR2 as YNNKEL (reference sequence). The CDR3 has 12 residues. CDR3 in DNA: TGTGCCAGCAGTAGGGGAAGGACTGAAGCTTTCTTT. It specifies CASSRGRTEAFF.

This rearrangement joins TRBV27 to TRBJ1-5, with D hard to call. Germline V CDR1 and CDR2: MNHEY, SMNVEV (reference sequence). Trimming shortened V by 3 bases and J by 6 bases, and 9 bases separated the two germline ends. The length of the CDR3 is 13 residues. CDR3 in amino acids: CASSLSRFQPQHF. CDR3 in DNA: TGTGCCAGCAGTTTGTCGAGGTTTCAGCCCCAGCATTTT.

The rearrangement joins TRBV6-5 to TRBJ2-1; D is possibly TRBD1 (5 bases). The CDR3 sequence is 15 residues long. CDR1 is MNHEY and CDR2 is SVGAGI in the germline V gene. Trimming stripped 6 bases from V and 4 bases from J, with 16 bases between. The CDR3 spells CASRGSGYRYNEQFF. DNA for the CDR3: TGTGCCAGCAGGGGGTCAGGGTACCGTTACAATGAGCAGTTCTTC.

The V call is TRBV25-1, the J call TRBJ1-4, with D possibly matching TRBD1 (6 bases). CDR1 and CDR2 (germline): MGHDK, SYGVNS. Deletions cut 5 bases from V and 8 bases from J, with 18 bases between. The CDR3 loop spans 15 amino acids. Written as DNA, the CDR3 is TGTGCCAGCAGTCCTGGGGGGGGGCGCGAGGAAAAACTGTTTTTT. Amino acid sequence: CASSPGGGREEKLFF.

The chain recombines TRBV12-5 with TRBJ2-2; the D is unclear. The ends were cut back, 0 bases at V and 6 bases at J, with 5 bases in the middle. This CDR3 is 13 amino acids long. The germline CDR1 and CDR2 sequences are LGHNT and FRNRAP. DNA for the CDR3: TGTGCTAGTGGTTTGGTACTTCCCGGGGAGCTGTTTTTT. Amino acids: CASGLVLPGELFF.

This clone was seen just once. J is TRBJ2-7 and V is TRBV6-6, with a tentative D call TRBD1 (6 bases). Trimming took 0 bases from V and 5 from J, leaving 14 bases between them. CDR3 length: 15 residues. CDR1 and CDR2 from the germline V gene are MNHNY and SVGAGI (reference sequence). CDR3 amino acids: CASSYSISRGHEQYF. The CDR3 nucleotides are TGTGCCAGCAGTTACTCGATCAGCAGGGGCCACGAGCAGTACTTC.

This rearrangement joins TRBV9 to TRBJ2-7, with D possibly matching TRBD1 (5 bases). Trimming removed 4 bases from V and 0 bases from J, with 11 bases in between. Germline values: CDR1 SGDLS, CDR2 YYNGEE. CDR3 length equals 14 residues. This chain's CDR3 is CASSLDRSSYEQYF. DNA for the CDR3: TGTGCCAGCAGCCTCGACAGAAGCTCCTACGAGCAGTACTTC.

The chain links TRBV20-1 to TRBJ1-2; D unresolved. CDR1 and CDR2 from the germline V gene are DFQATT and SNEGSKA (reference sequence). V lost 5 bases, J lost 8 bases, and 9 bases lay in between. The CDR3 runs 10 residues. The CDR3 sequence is CSADPRGYTF. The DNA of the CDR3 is TGCAGTGCTGATCCTAGGGGCTACACCTTC.

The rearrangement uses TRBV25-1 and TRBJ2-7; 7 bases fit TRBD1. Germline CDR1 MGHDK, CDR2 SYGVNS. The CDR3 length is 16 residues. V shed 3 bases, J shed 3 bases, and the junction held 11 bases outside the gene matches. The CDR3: CASSEPPGTACYEQYF. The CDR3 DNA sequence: TGTGCCAGCAGTGAGCCCCCCGGGACAGCCTGCTACGAGCAGTACTTC.

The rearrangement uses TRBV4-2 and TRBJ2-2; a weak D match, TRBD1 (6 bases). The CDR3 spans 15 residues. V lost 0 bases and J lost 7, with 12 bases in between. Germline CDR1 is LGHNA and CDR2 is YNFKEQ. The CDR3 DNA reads TGTGCCAGCAGCCAAGATCTTTCCAGGGGCGGGGAGCTGTTTTTT. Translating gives CASSQDLSRGGELFF.

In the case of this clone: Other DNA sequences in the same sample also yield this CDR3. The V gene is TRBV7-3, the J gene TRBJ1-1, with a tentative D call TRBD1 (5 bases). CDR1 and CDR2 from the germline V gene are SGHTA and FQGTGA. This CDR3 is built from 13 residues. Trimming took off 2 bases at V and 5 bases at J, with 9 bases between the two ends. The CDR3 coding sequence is TGTGCCAGCAGCTTAGAAAGGGGTACTGAAGCTTTCTTT. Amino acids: CASSLERGTEAFF.

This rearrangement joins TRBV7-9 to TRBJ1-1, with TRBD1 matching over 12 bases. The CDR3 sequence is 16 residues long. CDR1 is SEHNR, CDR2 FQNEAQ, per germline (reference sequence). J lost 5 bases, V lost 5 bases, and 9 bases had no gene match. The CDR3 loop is CASSPPGQGAKTEAFF. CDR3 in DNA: TGTGCCAGCAGCCCCCCGGGACAGGGGGCGAAAACTGAAGCTTTCTTT.

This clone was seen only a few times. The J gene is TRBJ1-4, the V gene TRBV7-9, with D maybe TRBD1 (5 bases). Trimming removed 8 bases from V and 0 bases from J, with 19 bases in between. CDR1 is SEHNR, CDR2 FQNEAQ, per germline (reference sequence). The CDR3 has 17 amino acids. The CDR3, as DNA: TGTGCCAGCGTGACCACACCCCGGGGGACAACTAATGAAAAACTGTTTTTT. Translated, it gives CASVTTPRGTTNEKLFF.

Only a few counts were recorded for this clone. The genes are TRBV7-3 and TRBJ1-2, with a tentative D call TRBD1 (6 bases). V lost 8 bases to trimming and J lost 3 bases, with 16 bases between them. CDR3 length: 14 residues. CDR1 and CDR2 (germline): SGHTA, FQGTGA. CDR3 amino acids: CASDLRGIHYGYTF. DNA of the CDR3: TGTGCCAGCGACCTTAGGGGGATACACTATGGCTACACCTTC.

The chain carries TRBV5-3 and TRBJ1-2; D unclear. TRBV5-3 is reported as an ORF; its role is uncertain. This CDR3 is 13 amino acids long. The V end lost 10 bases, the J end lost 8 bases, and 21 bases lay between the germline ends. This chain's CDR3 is CASMSGGGSGYTF. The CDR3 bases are TGTGCCTCAATGTCGGGAGGAGGGAGCGGCTACACCTTC.

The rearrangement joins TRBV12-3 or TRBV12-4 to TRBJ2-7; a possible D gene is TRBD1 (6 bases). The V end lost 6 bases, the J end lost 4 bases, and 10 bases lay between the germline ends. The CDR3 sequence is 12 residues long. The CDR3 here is CASSRGAYEQYF. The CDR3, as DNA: TGTGCCAGCAGCAGGGGAGCTTACGAGCAGTACTTC.

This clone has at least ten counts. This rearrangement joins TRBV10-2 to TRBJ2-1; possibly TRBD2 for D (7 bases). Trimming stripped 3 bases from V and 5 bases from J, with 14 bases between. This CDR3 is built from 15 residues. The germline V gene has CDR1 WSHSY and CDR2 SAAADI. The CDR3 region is CASSEWGGGNNEQFF. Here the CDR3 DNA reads TGCGCCAGCAGTGAATGGGGGGGCGGGAACAATGAGCAGTTCTTC.

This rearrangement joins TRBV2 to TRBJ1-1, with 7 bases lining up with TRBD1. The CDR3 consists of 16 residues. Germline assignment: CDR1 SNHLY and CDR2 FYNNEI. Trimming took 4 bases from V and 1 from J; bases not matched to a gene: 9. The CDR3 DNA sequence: TGTGCCAGCAGTGGCAACAGGGGTAGTTCGAACACTGAAGCTTTCTTT. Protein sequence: CASSGNRGSSNTEAFF.

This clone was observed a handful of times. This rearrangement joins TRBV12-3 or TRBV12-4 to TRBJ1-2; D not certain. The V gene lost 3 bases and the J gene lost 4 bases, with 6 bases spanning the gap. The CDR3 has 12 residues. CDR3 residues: CASSLNSYGYTF. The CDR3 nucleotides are TGTGCCAGCAGTTTGAACAGCTATGGCTACACCTTC.

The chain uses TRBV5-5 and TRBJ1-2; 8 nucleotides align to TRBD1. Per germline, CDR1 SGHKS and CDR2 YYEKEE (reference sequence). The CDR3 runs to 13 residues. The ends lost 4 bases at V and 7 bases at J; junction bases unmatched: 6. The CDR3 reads CASSLAGGSGYTF. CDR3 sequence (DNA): TGTGCCAGCAGCCTGGCAGGGGGCAGTGGCTACACCTTC.

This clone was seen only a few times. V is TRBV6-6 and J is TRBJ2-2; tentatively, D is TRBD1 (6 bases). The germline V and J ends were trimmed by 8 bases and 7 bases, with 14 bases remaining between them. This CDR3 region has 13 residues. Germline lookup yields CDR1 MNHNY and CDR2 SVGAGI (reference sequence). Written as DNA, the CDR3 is TGTGCCAGCCCCCGACAGGAAAGCGGGGAGCTGTTTTTT. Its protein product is CASPRQESGELFF.

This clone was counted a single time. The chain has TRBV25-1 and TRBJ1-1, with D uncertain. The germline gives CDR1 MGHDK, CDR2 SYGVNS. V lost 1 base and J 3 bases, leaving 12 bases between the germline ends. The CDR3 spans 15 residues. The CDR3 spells CASSEWEVVDTEAFF. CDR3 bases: TGTGCCAGCAGTGAATGGGAGGTGGTGGACACTGAAGCTTTCTTT.

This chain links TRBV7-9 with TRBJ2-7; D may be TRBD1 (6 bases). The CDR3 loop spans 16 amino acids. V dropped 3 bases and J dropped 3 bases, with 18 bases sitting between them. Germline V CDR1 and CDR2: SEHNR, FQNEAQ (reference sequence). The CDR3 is CASSFYSTGAHYEQYF. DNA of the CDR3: TGTGCCAGCAGCTTTTACTCGACAGGAGCTCACTACGAGCAGTACTTC.

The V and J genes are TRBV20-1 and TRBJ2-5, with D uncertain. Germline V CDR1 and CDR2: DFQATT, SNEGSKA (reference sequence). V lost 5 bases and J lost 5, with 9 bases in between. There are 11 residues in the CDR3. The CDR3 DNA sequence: TGCAGTGCTGGGCAGTTCGAGACCCAGTACTTC. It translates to CSAGQFETQYF.

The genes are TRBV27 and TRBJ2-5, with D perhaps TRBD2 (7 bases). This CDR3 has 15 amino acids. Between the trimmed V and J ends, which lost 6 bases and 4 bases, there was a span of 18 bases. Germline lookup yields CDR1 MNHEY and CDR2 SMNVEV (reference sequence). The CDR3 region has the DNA TGTGCCAGCAGCCTCGGGACGGGGGGCCCAGAGACCCAGTACTTC. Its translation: CASSLGTGGPETQYF.

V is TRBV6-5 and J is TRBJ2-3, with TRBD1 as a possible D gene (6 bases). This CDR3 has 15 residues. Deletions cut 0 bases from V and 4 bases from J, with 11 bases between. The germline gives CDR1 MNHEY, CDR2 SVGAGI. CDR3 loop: CASSYSNSGADTQYF. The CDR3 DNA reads TGTGCCAGCAGTTACTCGAATTCAGGGGCAGATACGCAGTATTTT.

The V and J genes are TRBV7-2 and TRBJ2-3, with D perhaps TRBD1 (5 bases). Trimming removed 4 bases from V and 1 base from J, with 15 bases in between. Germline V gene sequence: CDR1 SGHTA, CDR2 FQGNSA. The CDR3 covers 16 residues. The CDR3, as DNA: TGTGCCAGCAGCTCCAAGATACAGGTTGGCACAGATACGCAGTATTTT. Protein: CASSSKIQVGTDTQYF.

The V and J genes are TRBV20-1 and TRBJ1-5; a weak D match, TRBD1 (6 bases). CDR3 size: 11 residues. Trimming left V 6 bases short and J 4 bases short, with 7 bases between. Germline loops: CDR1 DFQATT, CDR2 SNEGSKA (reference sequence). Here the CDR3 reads CSAQGNQPQHF. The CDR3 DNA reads TGCAGTGCACAGGGTAATCAGCCCCAGCATTTT.

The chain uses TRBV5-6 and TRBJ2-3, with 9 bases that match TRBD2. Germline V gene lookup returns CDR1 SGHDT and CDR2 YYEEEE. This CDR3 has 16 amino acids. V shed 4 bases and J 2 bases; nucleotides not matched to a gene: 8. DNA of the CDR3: TGTGCCAGCAGCCTAAATAGCGGGGGAACCACAGATACGCAGTATTTT. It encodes CASSLNSGGTTDTQYF.

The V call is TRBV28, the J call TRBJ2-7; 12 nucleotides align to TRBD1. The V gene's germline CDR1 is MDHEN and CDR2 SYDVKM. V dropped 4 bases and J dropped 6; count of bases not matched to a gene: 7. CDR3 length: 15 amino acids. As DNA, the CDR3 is TGTGCCAGCAGTTCCCCGGGACAGGGGGCGGGCGAGCAGTACTTC. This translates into CASSSPGQGAGEQYF.